The present T cell receptor beta chain was sequenced within a study of technical replicates of blood from four donors (dated by TCRdb to about 2017). Notes on this clone: Its antigen specificity is not known. No base quality information exists; no much larger clone differs at one position.

Spanning cysteine to phenylalanine, the CDR3 consists of 16 amino acids. Only the CDR3 region is kept as DNA, spanning 48 bases read in frame from base 1. The germline V gene supplies CDR1 SGDLS and CDR2 YYNGEE. Between the V and J ends, shortened by 0 bases and 4 bases respectively, the junction contains 15 bases. Libraries were built with the immunoSEQ multiplex PCR assay. The immuneACCESS repertoire file appears here via TCRdb, limited to in-frame rearrangements. These files lack a portion of the clones; in checked studies, under half of the deficit traces to unresolved V genes, and the cause of the others is not known. Here the sample has about 73,000 clones; approximately 93% occur a single time. 0.25% of the sample is held by the ten biggest clonotypes.

This chain joins TRBV9 to TRBJ2-3; perhaps TRBD1 is the D gene, with 6 bases matching. The clonotype was recovered from a human donor in good health. The sequenced material came from T cells isolated from PBMCs. The DNA is TGTGCCAGCAGCGTAGGTGTGACAGGACTCTCAGATACGCAGTATTTT. This encodes CASSVGVTGLSDTQYF.